This TCR beta chain comes out of a study of cytomegalovirus exposure and HLA in healthy donors listed by TCRdb under 2017. Concerning the study at large: An earlier analysis of about 530 of the donors reported 276 Gb of sequence data and about 120 million unique TCR beta sequences obtained from about 200 million T cells. On average, roughly 240,000 unique TCR beta nucleotide sequences were sequenced per donor among about 400 genotyped donors of the cohort, with about 17% of those sequences being non-productive. A handful of DR-DQ haplotypes were treated as single units for association and clustering because of strong linkage in the cohort. An earlier analysis of 587 of the donors used high-throughput TCR beta sequencing to judge whether each TCR beta V gene segment behaved as functional or pseudogenic. In addition to the first cohort of 650 to 750 subjects, a separate validation cohort of 120 different subjects was used. Of the roughly 400 genotyped donors, approximately 83% fell in the genetic ancestry cluster associated with self-reported Caucasian donors. The later analysis used no new phenotypic data to find candidate immune exposures, relying instead on TCR beta sequences and their occurrence across donors. High-throughput TCR immunosequencing, statistical association of individual TCRs with disease status, and machine learning were combined to predict cytomegalovirus infection status. Every repertoire in the discovery cohort had been generated on one and the same sequencing platform. In a later genetic analysis, genome-wide SNP genotypes for about 65% of the roughly 700 donors were used, and that subset was treated as a discovery cohort. A later analysis re-examined previously published TCR beta repertoires from more than 550 donors and added high-resolution HLA genotyping to investigate patterns of TCR occurrence. Using immunosequencing, the study profiled T cell repertoires from 550 to 750 subjects and related those repertoires to cytomegalovirus serostatus. Both class I and class II loci were covered by HLA typing, at four-digit resolution. Donor age, sex, ethnicity and CMV serostatus were collected together with the repertoire data. The number of typed donors differed by locus: roughly 629-640 for A, B, C, DRB1 and DQB1; roughly 510 for DQA1; 606 for DPA1; and around 470 for DPB1. An early release that covered roughly 600 HLA-typed donors contained approximately 300 gigabases of sequencing data and around 85 million unique TCR sequences. The aim of the study was to test whether cataloging public T cell receptors could identify signatures of past pathogen exposure. The study at large found these results: The study gave a list of under 200 TCR beta chains associated with cytomegalovirus. Correlated functional status among segregating V segments might be attributable to linkage disequilibrium, but an unknown experimental factor could not be ruled out. Because HLA typing was unavailable for some donors at each locus, only the typed subset was used in association tests. Several of the top co-occurrence clusters appeared to be linked to parvovirus B19, influenza, CMV and Epstein-Barr virus, according to a later analysis. The earlier analysis of a few hundred of the donors excluded 15 to 20 rarely observed V segments, including chromosome 9 orphons, because counts were too low. A cluster of highly shared sequence variants was judged likely to be a technical artifact of the sequencing pipeline. A further reported finding was that TCR beta sequences accurately predicted the HLA-A and HLA-B alleles for most subjects in the first cohort. For the cohort, immune exposure information was limited to CMV serostatus. This cohort had only TCR beta chains sequenced, and the lack of alpha or paired-chain data limited which features could be detected. A later analysis found that most CMV-associated TCR beta chains appeared HLA-restricted, with HLA associations seemingly driven largely by CMV exposure. An earlier analysis of 587 of the donors showed that most TCR beta V segments appeared in productive rearrangements either about 87% or about 30% of the time, which broadly matched IMGT annotations. In a later analysis, the rate of TCR association differed among HLA loci, with DRB1 alleles having the most associated TCRs and HLA-C alleles having the fewest. In a later genetic analysis, fewer N-insertions in productive TCRs were reported among donors in an Asian-associated ancestry cluster than the approximately 710-donor mean. When HLA alleles, especially DR and DQ, strongly co-occurred, TCR associations were difficult to assign to individual alleles. In a later analysis, HLA-associated TCR beta chains showed more clonal expansion and lower generation probabilities than non-associated chains that were equally common. Presence/absence analyses assumed roughly uniform sequencing depth across donors, an assumption that may not hold. Some IMGT-functional V segments, including TRBV6-2 and TRBV6-3, could not be distinguished by the 87-base-pair reads and were therefore excluded. The authors suggested that the approach could potentially be extended to other disease states and immunological phenotypes. Three of the identified cytomegalovirus-associated TCR beta chains were confirmed in vitro to be specific for cytomegalovirus antigens. A later genetic analysis associated a missense DCLRE1C variant with V-gene and J-gene trimming of TCR beta chains, and an independent cohort replicated the association. The classifier was reported to diagnose cytomegalovirus status with high specificity and sensitivity in both the original and validation cohorts. Most TCR sequences were observed very rarely across donors, whereas some public TCRs were present in many individuals. Specific HLA alleles were associated with roughly 16,000 TCR beta sequences at a false discovery rate of 0.05 in a later analysis.

Libraries were constructed by the immunoSEQ multiplex PCR assay. The multiplex PCR relied on a mix of 60 forward primers for TCR Vbeta segments and 13 reverse primers for TCR Jbeta segments. A multiplex PCR assay on genomic DNA amplified the CDR3 region of rearranged TCR beta genes. The amplified TCR beta libraries were sequenced on the Illumina HiSeq System as 87-base-pair reads. The authors' analysis ran thus. Across the roughly 640 repertoires, a later analysis counted some 81 million unique TCR beta chains, roughly 11 million of which were shared by at least two donors. To remove PCR and sequencing errors, raw reads were error-corrected and collapsed into unique sequences using a nearest-neighbor algorithm that merged closely related sequences. To assign V, D and J gene segments, CDR3 sequences were aligned to IMGT reference sequences. For a sequence to be retained, at least a six-nucleotide match to both a V gene segment and a J gene segment was required. Rearrangements were classified as productive when the CDR3 lacked stop codons and remained in frame with V and J, and all other rearrangements were classified as non-productive. CDR3 was defined according to IMGT convention as the region running from the second conserved V-encoded cysteine to the conserved J-encoded phenylalanine. Sequences without an unambiguous match to a single V gene segment were excluded from the earlier analysis of a few hundred of the donors. In an earlier analysis of about 590 of the donors, a V segment was called functional when productive rearrangements were above 56.7%, and segregating when the standard deviation between donors exceeded 5%. A statistical classification framework was built to diagnose cytomegalovirus status from the catalog of TCR beta chain sequences. In a later analysis, TCR nucleotide sequences were compared against IMGT/GENE-DB human TR gene sequences so that V and J genes could be assigned. Using the TCRdist pipeline, a later analysis assigned CDR3 sequences along with most-parsimonious VDJ recombination scenarios. In a later analysis, each TCR beta chain was defined by its CDR3 amino acid sequence together with its V-gene family, and reads lacking a unique V-gene family were excluded. A later analysis removed 500 to 650 highly shared, low-generation-probability nucleotide sequences to deal with suspected cross-contamination and a sequencing artifact. For each public chain, a later analysis derived a clonal expansion index from normalized ranks of inferred template counts within each repertoire. Generation probabilities in a later analysis came from a VDJ recombination model fitted to out-of-frame rearrangements, and those results were checked against IGoR. Hypergeometric tests were used in a later analysis to score TCR-TCR, TCR-HLA and TCR-CMV co-occurrence, with a repertoire-size bias correction applied to the TCR pairs. In a later analysis, false discovery rates were estimated by permuting HLA or CMV assignments 20 times. A later analysis grouped co-occurring TCRs with DBSCAN, adding TCRdist sequence similarity when clustering within HLA-allele-positive subsets. Repertoires with fewer than 30,000 or more than 120,000 public chains were left out of co-occurrence clustering, as were about 5 repertoires with anomalous nucleotide sharing. TCRdb re-hosts the immuneACCESS table, in-frame sequences only. Its copies lack some clones; in the studies checked, an unresolved V gene accounts for under half of them, and the cause for the rest is not known. V and J calls and clone size are as listed in that table; D and trimming were resolved from the DNA. This sample holds 130,000 or so clones; approximately 82% were observed only once. The top ten hold 1.5% to 2% of the sample.

Only a few counts were recorded for this clone. The antigen it binds to is not known. The sample holds no much larger clone one base away, and base qualities are not on file. V loses 4 bases of germline sequence and J loses 2 bases, and the interval between the two ends is 16 bases. Including the terminal cysteine and phenylalanine, the CDR3 comprises 15 residues. Only the CDR3 region is kept as DNA, spanning 45 bases read in frame from base 1. CDR1 and CDR2 (SGHNT, YYREEE) derive from the germline V gene (reference sequence). In total, roughly 670 healthy bone marrow donors made up the cohort. Cohort members were all nominally healthy when sampled, although unrecorded immune exposures were likely present. The donor tested CMV seronegative, placing the donor among the roughly 340 seronegative members of the cohort. A peripheral blood sample was provided by each donor, and peripheral blood mononuclear cells were used for TCR beta sequencing. The Qiagen DNeasy Blood Extraction Kit was used to extract genomic DNA from the blood cell samples.

Input material: PBMCs. The TCR originated in a middle-aged woman in good health and CMV-seronegative. The sequence links TRBV5-4 to TRBJ2-7, with a tentative D gene TRBD2 over 5 matching bases. The nucleotide sequence reads TGTGCCAGCAGCATACATCAAGGGAGACCCTACGAGCAGTACTTC. It translates to CASSIHQGRPYEQYF.